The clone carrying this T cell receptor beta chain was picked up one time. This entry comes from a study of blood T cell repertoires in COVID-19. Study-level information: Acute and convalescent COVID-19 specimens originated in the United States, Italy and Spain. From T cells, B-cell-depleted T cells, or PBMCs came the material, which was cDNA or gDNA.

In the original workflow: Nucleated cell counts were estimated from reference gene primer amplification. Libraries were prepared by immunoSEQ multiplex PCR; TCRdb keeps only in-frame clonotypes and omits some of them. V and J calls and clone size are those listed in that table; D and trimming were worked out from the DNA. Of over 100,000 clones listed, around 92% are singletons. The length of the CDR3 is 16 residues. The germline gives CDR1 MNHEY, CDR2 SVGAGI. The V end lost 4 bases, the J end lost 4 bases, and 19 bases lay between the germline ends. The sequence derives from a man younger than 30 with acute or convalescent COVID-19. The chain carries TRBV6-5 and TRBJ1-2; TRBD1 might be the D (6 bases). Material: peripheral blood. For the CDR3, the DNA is TGTGCCAGCAGTTTTTACCCCGGGACAAGCACCTATGGCTACACCTTC. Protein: CASSFYPGTSTYGYTF.